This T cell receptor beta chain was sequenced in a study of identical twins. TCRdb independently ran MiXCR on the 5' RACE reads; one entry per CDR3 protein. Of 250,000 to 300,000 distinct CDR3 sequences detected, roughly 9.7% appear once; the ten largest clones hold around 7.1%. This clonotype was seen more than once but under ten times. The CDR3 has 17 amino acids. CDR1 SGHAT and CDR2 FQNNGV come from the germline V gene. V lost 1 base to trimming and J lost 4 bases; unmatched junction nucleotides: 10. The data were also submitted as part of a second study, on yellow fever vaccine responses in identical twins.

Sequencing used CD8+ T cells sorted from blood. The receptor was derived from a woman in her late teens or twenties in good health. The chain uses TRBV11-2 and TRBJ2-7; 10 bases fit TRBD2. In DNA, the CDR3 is TGTGCCAGCAGCTTAGTTCCCGGACTAGCGGAAGTATACGAGCAGTACTTC. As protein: CASSLVPGLAEVYEQYF.